The T cell receptor beta chain under discussion was sequenced for a study of shared clonotypes between healthy human individuals. Notes on the study in general: Rarefaction demonstrated incomplete sorted-subset sequencing despite large depth. Clonotype sharing among donors was expected to depend on sequencing depth.

Notes on this clone: No antigen is known for it.

Researchers ran the assay at a deep level. Assay used: immunoSEQ multiplex PCR; TCRdb lists only in-frame clones, some missing. The sample holds roughly 2,500,000 clones; under 95% are singletons and the top ten take approximately 0.36%. Germline assignment: CDR1 LNHDA and CDR2 SQIVND (reference sequence). After removal of 11 bases from V and 5 bases from J, the junction contained 11 bases not matched to a gene. This CDR3 has 14 residues. This sequence was found in a man aged 18 to 30 in good health. Some clones in this sample may be carry-over from other donors' samples. The specimen sequenced was naive CD4+ T cells from PBMCs. This sample's subset: CD45RA+ positively selected. The rearrangement uses TRBV19 and TRBJ2-7, with 11 positions matching TRBD1. The CDR3 DNA is TGTGCCCTTTCCGGACAGGGGGCTTTCCACGAGCAGTACTTC. Residues: CALSGQGAFHEQYF.